The present entry profiles one TCR beta chain with its context. Its antigen remains unidentified. The assay was immunoSEQ multiplex PCR, and TCRdb's table has in-frame clones only and misses some. The sample includes some 66,000 clones, over 75% of them seen just once. Those patients who had chemo-refractory metastatic non-small-cell lung cancer were given focal radiation along with CTLA-4 blockade through ipilimumab. Germline CDR1 is KGHSH and CDR2 is LQKENI. This CDR3 is built from 11 residues. V gave up 3 bases and J gave up 10 bases, with 7 bases separating them. The sample originates from a study of radiotherapy plus CTLA-4 blockade in lung cancer. Study background: Objective responses were documented in around a sixth of patients, with disease control in roughly 31%. Study conclusions and caveats: Early blood T cell clone dynamics, with interferon-beta, were reported to best predict response. Blood TCR clones of tumor origin expanded after radiotherapy plus ipilimumab.

This TCR derives from a human donor with non-small cell lung cancer who had a partial response to radiotherapy plus ipilimumab. This chain joins TRBV18 and TRBJ2-1, with TRBD1 as a possible D gene (6 bases). This material consisted of peripheral blood, taken from a patient treated with radiotherapy plus ipilimumab. CDR3 amino acids: CASSPDREQFF. The DNA of the CDR3 is TGTGCCAGCTCACCCGACAGGGAGCAGTTCTTC.